A selection of T cell receptor beta chains follows, all from one sample in a study of shared clonotypes between healthy human individuals. Sequencing used immunoSEQ multiplex PCR; TCRdb keeps in-frame clones, though not all of them. Among hundreds of thousands of clones listed, roughly 83% were seen once. The sample was PBMCs. The receptor source for this set is a woman aged 40-49 years in good health. Some clones in this sample may be carry-over from other donors' samples. Both conserved end residues are part of each CDR3. D genes are given only for firm matches. Not every row has a clone size; where given, it reads once, few, many or a size class.

J | size | D | V | DNA | CDR3
TRBJ2-7 | - | - | TRBV4-1 | TGCGCCAGCAGCCAGTACGGGAGAGCATCAGACGAGCAGTACTTC | CASSQYGRASDEQYF
TRBJ2-1 | - | TRBD2 | TRBV6-1 | TGTGCCAGCAGCGGACTAGCGGGAGGCGGAGATGAGCAGTTCTTC | CASSGLAGGGDEQFF
TRBJ1-3 | - | - | TRBV30 | TGTGCCTGGATTGGGGGGAGGGGAAACACCATATATTTT | CAWIGGRGNTIYF
TRBJ2-1 | - | - | TRBV30 | TGTGCCTGGTCCCTATTGGGGGTGGGACTCCCCAATGAGCAGTTCTTC | CAWSLLGVGLPNEQFF
TRBJ2-3 | - | - | TRBV4-3 | TGCGCCAGCAGCCCGACGGTGGCAGATACGCAGTATTTT | CASSPTVADTQYF
TRBJ2-5 | - | TRBD2 | TRBV7-2 | TGTGCCAGCAGCTTACTAGCGGGTTACCCCCAAGAGACCCAGTACTTC | CASSLLAGYPQETQYF
TRBJ2-1 | - | TRBD2 | TRBV19 | TGTGCCAGTACCTCTAGCGGGCGCCCCTCCTACAATGAGCAGTTCTTC | CASTSSGRPSYNEQFF
TRBJ1-1 | many | - | TRBV18 | TGTGCCAGCTCACCGGCAGAAACTGAAGCTTTCTTT | CASSPAETEAFF
TRBJ2-1 | medium-sized | - | TRBV14 | TGTGCCAGCAGCCAGCGCGACTTAGAGGATGAGCAGTTCTTC | CASSQRDLEDEQFF
TRBJ2-5 | - | - | TRBV19 | TGTGCCAGCGCCGGGACACGCCAAGAGACCCAGTACTTC | CASAGTRQETQYF
TRBJ2-1 | - | TRBD2 | TRBV7-7 | TGTGCTAGCAGCCGAGGGACTAGCGGGTCCTATGAGCAGTTCTTC | CASSRGTSGSYEQFF
TRBJ2-7 | - | - | TRBV18 | TGTGCCAGCTCTTTCGCGGGGTCAGACGAGCAGTACTTC | CASSFAGSDEQYF
TRBJ2-5 | - | - | TRBV2 | TGTGCCAGCAGTGACAGCAAAGAGACCCAGTACTTC | CASSDSKETQYF
TRBJ1-2 | - | TRBD1 | TRBV7-2 | TGTGCCAGCAGCCGAGCCCCGACAGGGAATCAGGGCTACACCTTC | CASSRAPTGNQGYTF
TRBJ2-3 | once | - | TRBV6-6 | TGTGCCAGCAGTTTGACCACAGATACGCAGTATTTT | CASSLTTDTQYF
TRBJ2-3 | - | TRBD2 | TRBV27 | TGTGCCAGCAGTTTATCGACTGCGGGAGGGCCAACAGATACGCAGTATTTT | CASSLSTAGGPTDTQYF
TRBJ2-1 | - | - | TRBV27 | TGTGCCAGCAGTGCTCTAGCGACGAACGGTGAGCAGTTCTTC | CASSALATNGEQFF
TRBJ1-5 | few | TRBD1 | TRBV6-5 | TGTGCCAGCTCCCGGGACAGGGGGGACCAGCCCCAGCATTTT | CASSRDRGDQPQHF
TRBJ2-7 | - | TRBD2 | TRBV28 | TGTGCCAGCAGTACTTTTAGCGGGAGAACTGAGCAGTACTTC | CASSTFSGRTEQYF
TRBJ2-2 | - | - | TRBV7-9 | TGTGCCAGCAGCTTAGGGGCTTACACCGGGGAGCTGTTTTTT | CASSLGAYTGELFF
TRBJ2-1 | - | TRBD2 | TRBV2 | TGTGCCAGCAGTGAATTCCTTCGAGCGGGAGAAAATGAGCAGTTCTTC | CASSEFLRAGENEQFF
TRBJ1-2 | - | TRBD1 | TRBV4-2 | TGTGCCAGCAGCCAAGATTCCGGGACAGGGGGCCTCTATGGCTACACCTTC | CASSQDSGTGGLYGYTF
TRBJ2-5 | - | - | TRBV7-8 | TGTGCCAGCGGGGGCCGCCGGGCGGAACACCAAGAGACCCAGTACTTC | CASGGRRAEHQETQYF
TRBJ2-7 | - | - | TRBV5-5 | TGTGCCAGCAGTAAACAGGGTATTGAGGACGAGCAGTACTTC | CASSKQGIEDEQYF
TRBJ2-1 | - | TRBD2 | TRBV18 | TGTGCCAGCGGTGGGGGGACTAGCGTTGGTGAGCAGTTCTTC | CASGGGTSVGEQFF
TRBJ1-3 | many | - | TRBV5-8 | TGTGCCAGCAGCTTGGGCCCCTCGGCCTTGGGGCGAGCTGGAAACACCATATATTTT | CASSLGPSALGRAGNTIYF
TRBJ1-1 | - | - | TRBV7-9 | TGTGCCAGCAGCTTAGCCGGACGGACTATTGAAGCTTTCTTT | CASSLAGRTIEAFF
TRBJ2-2 | - | - | TRBV6-1 | TGTGCCAGCCCATCGAACACCGGGGAGCTGTTTTTT | CASPSNTGELFF
TRBJ2-5 | - | - | TRBV7-2 | TGTGCCAGCAGCTCCTGGACAGCGAACCAAGAGACCCAGTACTTC | CASSSWTANQETQYF
TRBJ1-1 | - | - | TRBV9 | TGTGCCAGCAGCGTAGGTACAAGGGATAAAGCTTTCTTT | CASSVGTRDKAFF
TRBJ2-1 | - | - | TRBV5-4 | TGTGCCAGCAGCCACGACAGATATGAGCAGTTCTTC | CASSHDRYEQFF
TRBJ1-4 | - | TRBD1 | TRBV7-2 | TGTGCCAGCAGCCCAAGGAGGGGGACAGGGAATGAAAAACTGTTTTTT | CASSPRRGTGNEKLFF
TRBJ2-3 | - | TRBD2 | TRBV7-3 | TGTGCCAGCAGCCCCCTCGTAGCGGGAGGCGGAGATACGCAGTATTTT | CASSPLVAGGGDTQYF
TRBJ1-3 | - | TRBD1 | TRBV6-1 | TGTGCCAGCAGTGAAGCGACAGGGGCTGGAAACACCATATATTTT | CASSEATGAGNTIYF
TRBJ2-7 | few | TRBD2 | TRBV6-4 | TGTGCCAGCAGTGACTTTTCTTTCGGACTAGCGGGAGGTCCCTACGAGCAGTACTTC | CASSDFSFGLAGGPYEQYF
TRBJ1-1 | - | - | TRBV27 | TGTGCCAGCAGTTTAACTTCGAACACTGAAGCTTTCTTT | CASSLTSNTEAFF
TRBJ1-2 | few | - | TRBV30 | TGTGCCTGGAGTGTATCCGCCTATGGCTACACCTTC | CAWSVSAYGYTF
TRBJ1-1 | - | - | TRBV19 | TGTGCCAGTAGTTACACTGCCAACACTGAAGCTTTCTTT | CASSYTANTEAFF